Below, 10 T cell receptor beta chains from the same sample are listed, as sequenced in a study of T cell changes during pregnancy in multiple sclerosis. TCRdb keeps only in-frame clones here, not all; method: immunoSEQ multiplex PCR. The sample shows 20,000 to 30,000 clones, 90% of them seen only once. The sample was CD8+ T cells from peripheral blood mononuclear cells, taken in the third trimester of pregnancy. The receptors were gathered from a female donor in good health, enrolled as a control in a pregnancy study.

The gene calls are TRBV2 and TRBJ2-7; D gene uncertain. CDR1 and CDR2 (germline): SNHLY, FYNNEI. The CDR3 covers 11 residues. The V end was cut by 7 bases, the J end by 6 bases, with 10 bases between. CDR3 nucleotides: TGTGCCAGCATTTCTAGGAGCGAGCAGTACTTC. Amino acids: CASISRSEQYF.

V gene TRBV27 combines with J gene TRBJ2-7; weak D call: TRBD1 (5 bases). V was shortened by 6 bases and J by 0 bases, with 9 bases between the two germline ends. Germline CDR1 MNHEY, CDR2 SMNVEV (reference sequence). The CDR3 has 13 residues. The CDR3 DNA reads as TGTGCCAGCAGCGTAGGGGACTCCTACGAGCAGTACTTC. It codes for CASSVGDSYEQYF.

The chain links TRBV5-6 to TRBJ2-5, with TRBD1 identical over 8 bases. Germline V gene lookup returns CDR1 SGHDT and CDR2 YYEEEE. V trimming: 5 bases; J trimming: 5 bases; junction bases outside the gene matches: 14. This CDR3 is built from 16 residues. CDR3 sequence: CASRSKRDRRSETQYF. The CDR3, as DNA: TGTGCCAGCAGATCCAAGAGGGACAGGCGATCGGAGACCCAGTACTTC.

The chain uses TRBV19 and TRBJ2-7; unclear D gene. The CDR3 extends over 13 amino acids. The germline CDR1 and CDR2 sequences are LNHDA and SQIVND (reference sequence). V was shortened by 3 bases and J by 2 bases, with 8 bases between the two germline ends. CDR3 sequence reads: CASSILVAYEQYF. The CDR3 DNA is TGTGCCAGTAGTATCCTGGTAGCCTACGAGCAGTACTTC.

This chain uses TRBV5-4 with TRBJ2-7, with D unresolved. Germline CDR1 and CDR2: SGHNT and YYREEE (reference sequence). V was cut by 5 bases and J by 3 bases, with 15 bases left in between. The CDR3 contains 14 residues. CDR3 sequence reads: CASRPSAENYEQYF. CDR3 DNA sequence: TGTGCCAGCAGGCCGTCGGCGGAGAACTACGAGCAGTACTTC.

This sequence joins TRBV4-1 and TRBJ1-1; TRBD1 matches 7 bases. The germline V gene encodes CDR1 MGHRA and CDR2 YSYEKL. The CDR3 loop spans 15 amino acids. With 4 bases clipped from V and 5 bases from J, the junction kept 10 bases outside the gene matches. CDR3 in amino acids: CASSPVTGRYTEAFF. Written as DNA, the CDR3 is TGCGCCAGCAGCCCGGTGACAGGGAGATATACTGAAGCTTTCTTT.

J is TRBJ2-1 and V is TRBV6-1; no clear D. The germline V gene has CDR1 MNHNS and CDR2 SASEGT. V was cut by 8 bases and J by 7 bases, with 12 bases left in between. This CDR3 is built from 12 residues. CDR3 sequence: CASSGLGNEQFF. The CDR3 DNA follows: TGTGCCAGCTCCGGGTTAGGAAATGAGCAGTTCTTC.

The V and J genes are TRBV11-3 and TRBJ2-2; no clear D gene. The CDR3 consists of 13 residues. The germline V and J ends were trimmed by 5 bases and 6 bases, with 10 bases remaining between them. CDR1 is SGHNT and CDR2 is YENEEA in the germline V gene. The CDR3 reads CASSDSFAGELFF. The DNA for the CDR3 is TGTGCCAGCAGCGACTCCTTCGCCGGGGAGCTGTTTTTT.

The chain employs TRBV5-6 and TRBJ2-1, with TRBD2 identical over 10 bases. This CDR3 has 17 residues. Unmatched junction bases numbered 10, after V lost 4 bases and J lost 3 bases. Germline loops: CDR1 SGHDT, CDR2 YYEEEE. The CDR3 region has the DNA TGTGCCAGCAGCCGGAGCCCCGGACTAGCGGTCTACAATGAGCAGTTCTTC. The encoded protein is CASSRSPGLAVYNEQFF.

This clone was detected a few times. This chain links TRBV25-1 with TRBJ1-1; tentative D call: TRBD1 (6 bases). Between the trimmed V and J ends, which lost 1 base and 8 bases, there was a span of 8 bases. Germline assignment: CDR1 MGHDK and CDR2 SYGVNS. The CDR3 is 12 amino acids. The CDR3 here is CASSEWGQEAFF. In nucleotides, the CDR3 is TGTGCCAGCAGTGAATGGGGGCAAGAAGCTTTCTTT.